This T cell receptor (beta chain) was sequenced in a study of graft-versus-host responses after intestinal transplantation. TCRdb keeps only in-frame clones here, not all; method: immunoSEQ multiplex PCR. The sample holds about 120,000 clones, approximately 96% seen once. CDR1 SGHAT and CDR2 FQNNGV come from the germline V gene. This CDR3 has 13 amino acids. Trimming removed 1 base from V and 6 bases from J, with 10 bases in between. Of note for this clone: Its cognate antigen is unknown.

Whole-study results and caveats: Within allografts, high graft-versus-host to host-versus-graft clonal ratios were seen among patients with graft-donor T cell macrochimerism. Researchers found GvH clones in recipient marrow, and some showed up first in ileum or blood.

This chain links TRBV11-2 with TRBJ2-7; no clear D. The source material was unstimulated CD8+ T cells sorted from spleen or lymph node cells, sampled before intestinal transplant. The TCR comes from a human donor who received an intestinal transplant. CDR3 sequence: CASSLASRSEQYF. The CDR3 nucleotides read TGTGCCAGCAGCTTAGCTAGTAGAAGCGAGCAGTACTTC.